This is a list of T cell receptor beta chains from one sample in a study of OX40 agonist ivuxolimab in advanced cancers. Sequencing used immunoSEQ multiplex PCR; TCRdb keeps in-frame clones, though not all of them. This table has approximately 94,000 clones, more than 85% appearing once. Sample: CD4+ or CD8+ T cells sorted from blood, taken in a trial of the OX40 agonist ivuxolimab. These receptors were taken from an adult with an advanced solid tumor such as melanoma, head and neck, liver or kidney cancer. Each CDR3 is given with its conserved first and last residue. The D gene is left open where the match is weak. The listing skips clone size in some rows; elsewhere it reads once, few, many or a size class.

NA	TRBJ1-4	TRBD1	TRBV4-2	TGTGCCAGCAGCCAAGATCGGGGGACAGGGCTTGCGACTAATGAAAAACTGTTTTTT	CASSQDRGTGLATNEKLFF
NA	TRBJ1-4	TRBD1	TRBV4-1	TGCGCCAGCAGCCAAGAAAACGTCCCTGTCCCGGGACAGGCTACTAATGAAAAACTGTTTTTT	CASSQENVPVPGQATNEKLFF
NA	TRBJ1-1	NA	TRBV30	TGTGCCTGGAGTGTAGGGACAAGGAACACTGAAGCTTTCTTT	CAWSVGTRNTEAFF
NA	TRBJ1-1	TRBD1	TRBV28	TGTGCCAGCACTCTAAACACAGGGGTTGAAGCTTTCTTT	CASTLNTGVEAFF
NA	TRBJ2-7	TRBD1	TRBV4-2	TGTGCCAGCAGCCAAGGACAGGGGACTCCCTACGAGCAGTACTTC	CASSQGQGTPYEQYF
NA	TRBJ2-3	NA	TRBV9	TGTGCCAGCAGCGTCATCGGCGGGTCCGCGGATACGCAGTATTTT	CASSVIGGSADTQYF
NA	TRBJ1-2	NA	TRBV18	TGTGCCAGCTCACCGTCGGGGGGGCCGGTCTATGGCTACACCTTC	CASSPSGGPVYGYTF
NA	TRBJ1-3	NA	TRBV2	TGTGCCAGCAGTCTACATATCTCTGGAAACACCATATATTTT	CASSLHISGNTIYF
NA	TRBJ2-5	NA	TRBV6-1	TGTGCCAGCAGTGTAAAAACTAAGTCCCCGGGGACCCAGTACTTC	CASSVKTKSPGTQYF
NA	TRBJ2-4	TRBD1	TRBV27	TGTGCCAGCAGTTTAAGGGGGCTAGCCAAAAACATTCAGTACTTC	CASSLRGLAKNIQYF
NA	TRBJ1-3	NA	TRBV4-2	TGTGCCAGCAGCCTCGTTGGGCCTGAAAACACCATATATTTT	CASSLVGPENTIYF
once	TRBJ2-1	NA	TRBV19	TGTGCCAGTAGTATAGGTTCCCAGATCGGTTCCTACAATGAGCAGTTCTTC	CASSIGSQIGSYNEQFF
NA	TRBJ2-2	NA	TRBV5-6	TGTGCCAGCAGCTTATATAGCGCAAACACCGGGGAGCTGTTTTTT	CASSLYSANTGELFF
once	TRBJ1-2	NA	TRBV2	TGTGCCAGCAGTGAACAGGGAAACTATGGCTACACCTTC	CASSEQGNYGYTF
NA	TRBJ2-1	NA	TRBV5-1	TGCGCCAGCAGCGGCAGGGTCAAGGACTCCAATGAGCAGTTCTTC	CASSGRVKDSNEQFF
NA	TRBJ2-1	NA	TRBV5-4	TGTGCCAGCAGCTTGGGGGGGTTCGTCTACAATGAGCAGTTCTTC	CASSLGGFVYNEQFF
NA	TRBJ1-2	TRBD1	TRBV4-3	TGCGCCAGCAGCCAATTACAGGGGAATGGCTACACCTTC	CASSQLQGNGYTF
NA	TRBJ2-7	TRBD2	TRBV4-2	TGTGCCAGCAGCCAACGGGAGGGCCCGGATAGCTCCTACGAGCAGTACTTC	CASSQREGPDSSYEQYF
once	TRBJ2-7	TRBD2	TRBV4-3	TGCGCCAGCAGCCAAGCCACGGGGGGGTCCGTCCACGAGCAGTACTTC	CASSQATGGSVHEQYF
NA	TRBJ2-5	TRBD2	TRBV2	TGTGCCAGCAGTCCCGGGACTAGCGGAGAGACCCAGTACTTC	CASSPGTSGETQYF
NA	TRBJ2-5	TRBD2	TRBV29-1	TGCAGCGTTGAAGCGGGGAGGGCAGTTTACTTC	CSVEAGRAVYF
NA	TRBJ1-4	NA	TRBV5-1	TGCGCCAGCAGCGACCCACAGGGATCTAATGAAAAACTGTTTTTT	CASSDPQGSNEKLFF
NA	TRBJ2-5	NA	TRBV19	TGTGCCAGTAGTTTAGGGGCCAACCAAGAGACCCAGTACTTC	CASSLGANQETQYF
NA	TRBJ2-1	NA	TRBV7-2	TGTGCCAGCAGCTTAAACCGGTACGAGCAGTTCTTC	CASSLNRYEQFF
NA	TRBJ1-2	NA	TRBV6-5	TGTGCCAGCAGTTCTGGAGGTGCTTATGGCTACACCTTC	CASSSGGAYGYTF
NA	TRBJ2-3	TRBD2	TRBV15	TGTGCCACCAGCAGATGGACTAGCGGAGGGAGCACAGATACGCAGTATTTT	CATSRWTSGGSTDTQYF
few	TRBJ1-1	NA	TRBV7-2	TGTGCCAGCAGCTTAGTCACTGAAGCTTTCTTT	CASSLVTEAFF
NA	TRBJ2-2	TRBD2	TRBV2	TGTGCCAGCAGTGCAATGGGACTAGCGGACACCGGGGAGCTGTTTTTT	CASSAMGLADTGELFF
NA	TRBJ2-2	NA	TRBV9	TGTGCCAGCAGCCCCCAGGTCACCCACACCGGGGAGCTGTTTTTT	CASSPQVTHTGELFF
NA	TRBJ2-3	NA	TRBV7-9	TGTGCCAGCAGCTTAGACTCGGGCACGCAGTATTTT	CASSLDSGTQYF
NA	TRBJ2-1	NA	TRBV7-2	TGTGCCAGCAGCTCTGGGTCGCGACAGTACTACAATGAGCAGTTCTTC	CASSSGSRQYYNEQFF
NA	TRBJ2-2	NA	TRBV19	TGTGCCAGTAGTCGACAGGCGAAACCAACCGGGGAGCTGTTTTTT	CASSRQAKPTGELFF
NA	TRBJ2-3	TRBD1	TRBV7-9	TGTGCCAGCAGAGCGTGGGGACAGGGGTTGACAGATACGCAGTATTTT	CASRAWGQGLTDTQYF
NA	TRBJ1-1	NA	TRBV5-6	TGTGCCAGCAGCTTGGTAAGGGGGAGCACTGAAGCTTTCTTT	CASSLVRGSTEAFF
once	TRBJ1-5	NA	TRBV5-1	TGCGCCAGCAGCTTGGGCACCTACCCCGGACAGCCCCAGCATTTT	CASSLGTYPGQPQHF
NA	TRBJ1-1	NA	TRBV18	TGTGCCAGCTCCCCCAGGACGATGAACACTGAAGCTTTCTTT	CASSPRTMNTEAFF
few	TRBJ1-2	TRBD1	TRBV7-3	TGTGCCAGCAGCTTAAAGGGGACAGGGGACTATGGCTACACCTTC	CASSLKGTGDYGYTF
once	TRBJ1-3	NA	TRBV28	TGTGCCAGCAAAACCCGGGGGGAACCTGGAAACACCATATATTTT	CASKTRGEPGNTIYF
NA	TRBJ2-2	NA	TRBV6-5	TGTGCCAGCAGTTACGAGATGGGAGCGGGCACCGGGGAGCTGTTTTTT	CASSYEMGAGTGELFF
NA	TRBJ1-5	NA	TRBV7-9	TGTGCCAGCAGCTGGGACATTGATCAGCCCCAGCATTTT	CASSWDIDQPQHF
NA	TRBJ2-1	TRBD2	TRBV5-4	TGTGCCAGCAGCCCTACTCTAGCGGGAGGGTACAATGAGCAGTTCTTC	CASSPTLAGGYNEQFF
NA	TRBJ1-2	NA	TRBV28	TGTGCCAGCAGTTTTAAGGACGGGGCCTATGGCTACACCTTC	CASSFKDGAYGYTF
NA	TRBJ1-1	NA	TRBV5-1	TGCGCCAGCAGCTTGGCAACAGGGTCTGGGAGCACTGAAGCTTTCTTT	CASSLATGSGSTEAFF
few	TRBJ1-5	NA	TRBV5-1	TGCGCCAGCAGACAAAATAGCAATCAGCCCCAGCATTTT	CASRQNSNQPQHF
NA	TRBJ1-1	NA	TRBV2	TGTGCCAGCAAAAAAGACACTAACACTGAAGCTTTCTTT	CASKKDTNTEAFF
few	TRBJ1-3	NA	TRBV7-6	TGTGCCAGCAGCTTAGTTGAGGCTGGAAACACCATATATTTT	CASSLVEAGNTIYF
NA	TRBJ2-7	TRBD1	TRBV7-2	TGTGCCAGCAGCCTGGGACAGGGCCTATACGAGCAGTACTTC	CASSLGQGLYEQYF
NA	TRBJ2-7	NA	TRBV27	TGTGCCAGCAGTTTAAAACAGGGCCCCTACGAGCAGTACTTC	CASSLKQGPYEQYF
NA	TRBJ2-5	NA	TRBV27	TGTGCCAGCAGTTTATCGGGGACTGGAAAGACCCAGTACTTC	CASSLSGTGKTQYF
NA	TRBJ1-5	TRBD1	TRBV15	TGTGCCACCAGCAGAGGTACAGGGGGCATGGGTAGCAATCAGCCCCAGCATTTT	CATSRGTGGMGSNQPQHF
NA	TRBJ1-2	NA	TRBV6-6	TGTGCCAGCAGTCACCGGGACGGGTTTTTCTATGGCTACACCTTC	CASSHRDGFFYGYTF
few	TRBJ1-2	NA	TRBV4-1	TGCGCCAGCAGTTCCTTGAGCGGCAGTGGCTACACCTTC	CASSSLSGSGYTF
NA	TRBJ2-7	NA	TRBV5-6	TGTGCCAGCAGCCGGGGTAGGGAGACTTACGAGCAGTACTTC	CASSRGRETYEQYF
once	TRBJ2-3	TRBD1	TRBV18	TGTGCCAGCTCACCTCGGACAGGGAGCACAGATACGCAGTATTTT	CASSPRTGSTDTQYF
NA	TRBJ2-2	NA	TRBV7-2	TGTGCCAGCAGCTTAGGAAGTTTCGGGGAGCTGTTTTTT	CASSLGSFGELFF